The 19 T cell receptor beta chains reported below all come from one sample, sequenced in a study of Graves' ophthalmopathy and Graves' hyperthyroidism. Scientists amplified the TCR beta CDR3 regions from RNA transcripts. HTBI primers primed a first-round RT-PCR, and a second-round multiplex PCR followed. TCRdb re-analysed the multiplex PCR reads in MiXCR, keeping a single row per CDR3 protein. Of some 250,000 distinct CDR3 sequences in the sample, 40% to 50% were seen once. Material: peripheral blood. All receptors come from an adult man with Graves' ophthalmopathy.

This chain connects TRBV29-1 to TRBJ1-5; D is undetermined. The germline V gene has CDR1 SQVTM and CDR2 ANQGSEA. CDR3 size: 15 residues. V shed 6 bases and J shed 11 bases, with 26 bases lying between them. DNA for the CDR3: TGCAGCGTGGGTTACGGTAGCGGGAGGCGGGAGACCCAGCATTTT. Protein product: CSVGYGSGRRETQHF.

This clonotype was seen a handful of times. The chain uses TRBV29-1 and TRBJ2-7, with 7 bases matching TRBD2. This CDR3 comprises 17 residues. V gave up 4 bases and J gave up 2 bases; unmatched junction bases: 17. CDR1 and CDR2 from the germline V gene are SQVTM and ANQGSEA. CDR3 sequence (DNA): TGCAGCGTTGGAGGCAGGAAAGATCTAGCGGCTCCCTACGAGCAGTACTTC. It specifies CSVGGRKDLAAPYEQYF.

This clonotype was counted a few times. V gene TRBV28 combines with J gene TRBJ1-6, with D possibly TRBD1 on 5 matching bases. Germline V gene sequence: CDR1 MDHEN, CDR2 SYDVKM. The CDR3 runs 14 residues. With 6 bases removed from V and 8 bases from J, the gap between germline ends came to 14 bases. The CDR3 region has the DNA TGTGCCAGCAGAGACCATTTAGGGGATTCACCCCTCCACTTT. Its protein product is CASRDHLGDSPLHF.

A few counts support this clonotype. The chain has TRBV7-9 and TRBJ2-5; 7 nucleotides align to TRBD1. Germline loops: CDR1 SEHNR, CDR2 FQNEAQ (reference sequence). CDR3 size: 19 residues. The trim removed 5 bases at V and 2 bases at J, leaving 20 bases unmatched. The DNA for the CDR3 is TGTGCCAGCAGCCGAAGAACGGGGACAGCCCGTAGAACTCAAGAGACCCAGTACTTC. Translating gives CASSRRTGTARRTQETQYF.

V is TRBV19 and J is TRBJ1-1; D is undetermined. The CDR3 contains 13 residues. In germline, CDR1 is LNHDA, CDR2 SQIVND (reference sequence). V was pared by 6 bases and J by 2 bases, with 10 bases between. Here the CDR3 reads CASSGPLNTEAFF. The CDR3 DNA sequence: TGTGCCAGTAGCGGTCCCCTTAACACTGAAGCTTTCTTT.

V is TRBV5-8 and J is TRBJ1-4; TRBD1 is a possible D gene (5 bases). CDR1 is SGHTS and CDR2 is YDEGEE in the germline V gene. V lost 4 bases to trimming and J lost 8 bases, with 21 bases between them. CDR3 length: 16 amino acids. CDR3 in amino acids: CASSLGKAGGPEKLFF. The CDR3 DNA follows: TGTGCCAGCAGCCTTGGCAAGGCGGGGGGACCGGAAAAACTGTTTTTT.

This clonotype has ten or more counts. CDR3 bases: TGTGCCAGCAGCTCATACAGGGGGAGTTACGAGCAGTACTTC. It codes for CASSSYRGSYEQYF. The chain is built from TRBV7-2 and TRBJ2-7, with TRBD1 identical over 8 bases. Germline assignment: CDR1 SGHTA and CDR2 FQGNSA. This CDR3 is built from 14 residues. The V gene end was trimmed by 4 bases and the J gene end by 4 bases; junction bases not matched to a gene: 6.

This clonotype occurred many times. This chain uses TRBV19 with TRBJ2-7; D gene uncertain. V gave up 2 bases and J gave up 3 bases, with 11 bases separating them. The CDR3 loop spans 14 amino acids. CDR1 and CDR2 from the germline V gene are LNHDA and SQIVND (reference sequence). This CDR3 is CASSISSSNYEQYF. Written as DNA, the CDR3 is TGTGCCAGTAGTATAAGTAGCTCTAACTACGAGCAGTACTTC.

The rearrangement links TRBV24-1 to TRBJ2-7; 11 bases agree with TRBD2. The V and J ends lost 4 bases and 0 bases, in that order; junction bases with no gene match: 4. The V gene's germline CDR1 is KGHDR and CDR2 SFDVKD. The CDR3 runs 16 residues. CDR3 bases: TGTGCCACCAGTGAACGGGGGACTAGCGGCTCCTACGAGCAGTACTTC. It encodes CATSERGTSGSYEQYF.

The chain's CDR3 is CASTAGAPRSPLHF. The DNA of the CDR3 is TGTGCCAGTACTGCGGGGGCCCCGAGATCACCCCTCCACTTT. The chain recombines TRBV19 with TRBJ1-6, with D perhaps matching TRBD1 (6 bases). In germline, CDR1 is LNHDA, CDR2 SQIVND (reference sequence). The CDR3 is made up of 14 amino acids. The germline V and J ends were trimmed by 7 bases and 10 bases, with 17 bases remaining between them.

V gene TRBV15 combines with J gene TRBJ2-7; unclear D gene. The V and J ends lost 1 base and 1 base respectively, with 8 bases between them. This CDR3 contains 14 residues. The germline V gene has CDR1 LNHNV and CDR2 YYDKDF (reference sequence). CDR3 in DNA: TGTGCCACCAGCAGAGCCGACGGATCCTACGAGCAGTACTTC. Protein sequence: CATSRADGSYEQYF.

The V and J genes are TRBV5-1 and TRBJ2-7; a weak D match, TRBD1 (6 bases). The end of the DNA is better explained by TRBJ2-1, so the J call may be wrong. The CDR3 loop spans 14 amino acids. Germline assignment: CDR1 SGHRS and CDR2 YFSETQ. CDR3 in amino acids: CASSFPDSYNEQFF. The CDR3 DNA sequence: TGCGCCAGCAGCTTTCCGGACAGTTACAATGAGCAGTTCTTC.

The rearrangement links TRBV25-1 to TRBJ1-4; 7 nucleotides align to TRBD1. J was trimmed by 0 bases and V by 5 bases; bases with no gene match: 3. The CDR3 has 15 amino acids. The germline V gene has CDR1 MGHDK and CDR2 SYGVNS. The CDR3 is CASSPTGATNEKLFF. The CDR3 bases are TGTGCCAGCAGTCCCACAGGGGCAACTAATGAAAAACTGTTTTTT.

In this sample, this clonotype turned up a few times. The chain couples TRBV7-2 to TRBJ2-7, with D uncertain. Per the germline V gene, CDR1 is SGHTA and CDR2 is FQGNSA. The CDR3 extends over 12 amino acids. The V gene lost 0 bases and the J gene lost 6 bases, with 6 bases spanning the gap. The CDR3 spells CASSLALAEQYF. The CDR3 DNA sequence: TGTGCCAGCAGCTTAGCTCTGGCCGAGCAGTACTTC. Full variable domain (missing parts from reference TRBV7-2 and TRBJ2-7): GAGVSQSPSNKVTEKGKDVELRCDPISGHTALYWYRQSLGQGLEFLIYFQGNSAPDKSGLPSDRFSAERTGGSVSTLTIQRTQQEDSAVYLCASSLALAEQYFGPGTRLTVT.

The V call is TRBV5-4, the J call TRBJ1-5; D not certain. The CDR3 runs 13 residues. Trimming left V 3 bases short and J 1 base short, with 5 bases between. CDR1 is SGHNT and CDR2 is YYREEE in the germline V gene (reference sequence). CDR3 nucleotides: TGTGCCAGCAGCTCCGGGAGCAATCAGCCCCAGCATTTT. It translates to CASSSGSNQPQHF.

The chain carries TRBV6-1 and TRBJ1-2; D is perhaps TRBD1 (6 bases). V shed 10 bases and J shed 6 bases, with 15 bases lying between them. Per the germline V gene, CDR1 is MNHNS and CDR2 is SASEGT. The CDR3 is made up of 12 amino acids. Here the CDR3 DNA reads TGTGCCACGACTTACAGGGAGGATGGCTACACCTTC. Its protein is CATTYREDGYTF.

The V and J genes are TRBV14 and TRBJ1-2; a possible D gene is TRBD1 (5 bases). The V gene lost 1 base and the J gene lost 8 bases, with 14 bases spanning the gap. Germline CDR1 is SGHDN and CDR2 is FVKESK. The CDR3 is 14 amino acids. The CDR3 DNA follows: TGTGCCAGCAGCCAAGCCGAGGCAGGGTACGGCTACACCTTC. Protein product: CASSQAEAGYGYTF.

This chain uses TRBV5-1 with TRBJ1-4; TRBD1 matches at 9 bases. V shed 0 bases, J shed 4 bases, and the junction held 4 bases outside the gene matches. Germline V lookup: CDR1 SGHRS, CDR2 YFSETQ. The CDR3 contains 16 residues. The CDR3 DNA reads TGCGCCAGCAGCTTGGGGACAGGGGTCGATAATGAAAAACTGTTTTTT. Its translation: CASSLGTGVDNEKLFF.

This clonotype was detected only a few times. The genes are TRBV9 and TRBJ1-6; D ambiguous. The CDR3 runs to 15 residues. Per the germline V gene, CDR1 is SGDLS and CDR2 is YYNGEE. Trimming took 8 bases from V and 3 from J, leaving 15 bases between them. Here the CDR3 reads CASTGGQRYNSPLHF. DNA of the CDR3: TGTGCCAGTACCGGAGGGCAGCGCTATAATTCACCCCTCCACTTT.